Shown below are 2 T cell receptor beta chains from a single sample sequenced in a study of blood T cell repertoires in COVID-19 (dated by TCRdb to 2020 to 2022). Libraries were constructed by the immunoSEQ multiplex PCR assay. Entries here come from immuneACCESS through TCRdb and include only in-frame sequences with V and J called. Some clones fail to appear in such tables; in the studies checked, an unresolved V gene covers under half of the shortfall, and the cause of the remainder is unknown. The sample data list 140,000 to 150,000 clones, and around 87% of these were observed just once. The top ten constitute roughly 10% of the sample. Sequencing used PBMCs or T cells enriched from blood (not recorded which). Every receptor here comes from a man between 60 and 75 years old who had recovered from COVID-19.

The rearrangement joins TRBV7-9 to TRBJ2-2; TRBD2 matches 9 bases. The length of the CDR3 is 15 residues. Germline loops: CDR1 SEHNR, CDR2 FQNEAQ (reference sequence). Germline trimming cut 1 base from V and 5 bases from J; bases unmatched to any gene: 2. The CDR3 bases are TGTGCCAGCAGCTTAGGACTAGCGGAGACCGGGGAGCTGTTTTTT. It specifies CASSLGLAETGELFF.

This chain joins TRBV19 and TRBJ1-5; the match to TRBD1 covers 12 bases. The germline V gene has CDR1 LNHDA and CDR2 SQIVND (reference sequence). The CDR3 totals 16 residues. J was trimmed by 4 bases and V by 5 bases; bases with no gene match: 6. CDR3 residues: CASSRVGQGANQPQHF. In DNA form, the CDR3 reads TGTGCCAGTAGTCGGGTGGGACAGGGGGCAAATCAGCCCCAGCATTTT.